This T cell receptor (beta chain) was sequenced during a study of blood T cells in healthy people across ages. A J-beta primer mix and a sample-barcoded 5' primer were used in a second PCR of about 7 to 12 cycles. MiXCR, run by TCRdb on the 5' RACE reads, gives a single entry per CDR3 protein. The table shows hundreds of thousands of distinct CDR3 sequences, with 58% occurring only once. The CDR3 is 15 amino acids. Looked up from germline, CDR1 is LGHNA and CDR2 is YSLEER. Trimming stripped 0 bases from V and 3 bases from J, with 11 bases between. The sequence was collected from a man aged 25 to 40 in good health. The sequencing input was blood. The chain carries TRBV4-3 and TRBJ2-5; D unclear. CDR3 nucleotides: TGCGCCAGCAGCCAAGATCAAAACAGCGAAGAGACCCAGTACTTC. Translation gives CASSQDQNSEETQYF.